These T cell receptor beta chains were read from a single sample in a study of identical twins. TCRdb reprocessed the 5' RACE reads via MiXCR and lists one record per CDR3 protein. The sample consists of hundreds of thousands of distinct CDR3 sequences, 6.1% of them appearing once. What was sequenced was naive T cells sorted from blood. Receptor source: a man between 18 and 29 years old in good health. CDR3s include the opening cysteine and the closing phenylalanine or tryptophan. D genes are given only for firm matches. Where a row states a size, it is once, few, many or the class of an expanded clone; other rows omit it.

D	length	size	V	J	CDR3	DNA
TRBD2	15	many	TRBV5-1	TRBJ2-1	CASSLAAGAYNEQFF	TGCGCCAGCAGCTTGGCTGCGGGAGCCTACAATGAGCAGTTCTTC
-	15	few	TRBV6-5	TRBJ2-7	CASSYSSGGGGEQYF	TGTGCCAGCAGTTACTCGTCAGGGGGCGGGGGCGAGCAGTACTTC
TRBD2	13	-	TRBV30	TRBJ2-1	CAWRRAGVNEQFF	TGTGCCTGGAGGCGGGCGGGAGTTAATGAGCAGTTCTTC
-	13	-	TRBV19	TRBJ2-3	CASAATWGELGYF	TGTGCCAGTGCCGCGACCTGGGGGGAATTAGGATATTTT
TRBD2	16	-	TRBV20-1	TRBJ2-5	CSAGLQAGARQETQYF	TGCAGTGCTGGCTTACAGGCGGGAGCCCGGCAAGAGACCCAGTACTTC
TRBD2	20	-	TRBV6-1	TRBJ2-2	CASSEFFMGLADTSSGELFF	TGTGCCAGCAGTGAATTCTTCATGGGACTAGCGGATACCAGCTCCGGGGAGCTGTTTTTT
TRBD1	14	few	TRBV5-1	TRBJ1-6	CASSSATGDSPLHF	TGCGCCAGCAGCTCAGCGACAGGGGACTCACCCCTCCACTTT
-	13	many	TRBV6-2/TRBV6-3	TRBJ2-3	CASSPRRPDTQYF	TGTGCCAGCAGTCCGAGGAGGCCAGATACGCAGTATTTT
TRBD1	17	few	TRBV6-2/TRBV6-3	TRBJ1-5	CASTPGKQGAYYQPQHF	TGTGCCAGCACCCCTGGCAAACAGGGGGCCTACTATCAGCCCCAGCATTTT
-	15	many	TRBV5-1	TRBJ2-1	CASSLVAGDYNEQFF	TGCGCCAGCAGCTTGGTGGCAGGGGACTACAATGAGCAGTTCTTC
TRBD1	15	many	TRBV7-2	TRBJ1-3	CASSFTGGPGNTIYF	TGTGCCAGCAGCTTCACAGGGGGGCCTGGAAACACCATATATTTT
TRBD2	16	many	TRBV14	TRBJ2-1	CASSGTSGRLYNEQFF	TGTGCCAGCAGCGGGACTAGCGGGAGACTCTACAATGAGCAGTTCTTC
TRBD2	14	few	TRBV7-2	TRBJ2-3	CASSLIGRRDTQYF	TGTGCCAGCAGCTTAATCGGGAGGCGAGATACGCAGTATTTT
TRBD1	15	many	TRBV20-1	TRBJ2-4	CSATSGQVAKNIQYF	TGCAGTGCTACCTCGGGACAGGTAGCCAAAAACATTCAGTACTTC
TRBD1	19	few	TRBV11-2	TRBJ2-6	CASSLDMGTGAPLANVLTF	TGTGCCAGCAGCTTAGATATGGGGACAGGGGCCCCCCTGGCCAACGTCCTGACTTTC
-	13	-	TRBV11-3	TRBJ1-1	CASRRRGGTEAFF	TGTGCCAGCAGACGCAGGGGAGGTACTGAAGCTTTCTTT
-	14	many	TRBV5-1	TRBJ1-4	CASSLTQANEKLFF	TGCGCCAGCAGCTTGACGCAAGCTAATGAAAAACTGTTTTTT
-	14	few	TRBV6-2/TRBV6-3	TRBJ2-7	CASSQFLTVYEQYF	TGTGCCAGCAGCCAGTTTTTGACAGTCTACGAGCAGTACTTC
TRBD1	19	-	TRBV20-1	TRBJ1-5	CSARALGDRGLVSNQPQHF	TGCAGTGCTAGAGCCCTGGGGGACAGGGGATTAGTGAGCAATCAGCCCCAGCATTTT
-	12	-	TRBV9	TRBJ2-7	CASSGDFSEQYF	TGTGCCAGCAGCGGGGACTTTTCCGAGCAGTACTTC
-	15	many	TRBV7-8	TRBJ1-4	CASSLTGATNEKLFF	TGTGCCAGCAGCTTGACAGGCGCAACTAATGAAAAACTGTTTTTT
-	15	few	TRBV7-9	TRBJ2-2	CASSQSDTLTGELFF	TGTGCCAGCAGCCAATCTGACACCTTGACCGGGGAGCTGTTTTTT